The 24 T cell receptor beta chains below come from one sample, sequenced in a study of follicular helper T cells after annual influenza vaccination. The time point was: 2014-2015 season, 7 days after vaccination. Sequencing was performed with immunoSEQ multiplex PCR; in TCRdb, only in-frame clones are kept and a portion is missing. Here the sample spans over 14,000 clones, roughly 83% being singletons. The sequenced sample was CXCR5+ CD38- circulating T follicular helper cells from blood, obtained 7 days after influenza vaccination. The subset was: circulating Tfh, non-naive CD4+CXCR5+PD-1+ (ICOS+CD38+ or ICOS-CD38-). These TCRs come from an adult who received the influenza vaccine.

The rearrangement joins TRBV28 to TRBJ2-7; no firm D call. Per germline, CDR1 MDHEN and CDR2 SYDVKM. The CDR3 covers 12 residues. The V end was cut by 2 bases, the J end by 3 bases, with 5 bases between. The CDR3 region has the DNA TGTGCCAGCAGTTTAGTCGGCTACGAGCAGTACTTC. Protein product: CASSLVGYEQYF.

The chain has TRBV30 and TRBJ2-2, with TRBD1 as a possible D gene (6 bases). Germline V gene data show CDR1 as GTSNPN and CDR2 as SVGIG (reference sequence). The CDR3 totals 14 residues. V was shortened by 3 bases and J by 1 base, with 9 bases between the two germline ends. The CDR3 protein is CAWRGGMNTGELFF. The CDR3 coding sequence is TGTGCCTGGAGAGGGGGAATGAACACCGGGGAGCTGTTTTTT.

The gene calls are TRBV21-1 and TRBJ2-5; TRBD1, the table's D call, lacks a check against the DNA. TRBV21-1 has pseudogene status. This CDR3 has 17 amino acids. CDR3 region: CASSKGIRRGQAETQYF. CDR3 nucleotides: TGTGCCAGCAGCAAAGGGATCCGGAGGGGGCAGGCGGAGACCCAGTACTTC.

V usage is TRBV6-5 and J usage is TRBJ1-2, with TRBD1 identical over 8 bases. CDR1 MNHEY and CDR2 SVGAGI come from the germline V gene. The V gene end was trimmed by 6 bases and the J gene end by 2 bases; junction bases not matched to a gene: 5. The CDR3 length is 14 residues. The CDR3 DNA reads as TGTGCCAGCAGGACAGGGGCGGGAAACTATGGCTACACCTTC. It yields the protein CASRTGAGNYGYTF.

The genes are TRBV6-1 and TRBJ1-6; TRBD1 aligns across 10 bases. Germline V gene sequence: CDR1 MNHNS, CDR2 SASEGT. The CDR3 spans 14 residues. V was clipped by 6 bases and J by 7 bases; unmatched bases: 3. For the CDR3, the DNA is TGTGCCAGCAGAACGGACAGGGGGAATTCACCCCTCCACTTT. It specifies CASRTDRGNSPLHF.

The chain employs TRBV5-8 and TRBJ2-7; D is uncertain. This CDR3 has 12 amino acids. The germline V gene has CDR1 SGHTS and CDR2 YDEGEE. V gave up 0 bases and J gave up 4 bases, with 5 bases separating them. In nucleotides, the CDR3 is TGTGCCAGCAGCTTGGACCGGTACGAGCAGTACTTC. It is translated as CASSLDRYEQYF.

The rearrangement uses TRBV10-3 and TRBJ2-1; TRBD2 aligns across 8 bases. V was pared by 2 bases and J by 6 bases, with 9 bases of the junction left unmatched. Germline V gene sequence: CDR1 ENHRY, CDR2 SYGVKD. The CDR3 contains 16 residues. The CDR3 is CAISEKSSGVLNEQFF. The CDR3 region has the DNA TGTGCCATCAGTGAGAAGAGTAGCGGGGTCCTCAATGAGCAGTTCTTC.

The V call is TRBV6-5, the J call TRBJ2-7, with 8 bases lining up with TRBD1. V dropped 6 bases and J dropped 1; count of bases not matched to a gene: 8. The CDR3 extends over 15 amino acids. Germline values: CDR1 MNHEY, CDR2 SVGAGI. DNA of the CDR3: TGTGCCAGCAGAGAGGGACAGGTCATATCCTACGAGCAGTACTTC. It yields the protein CASREGQVISYEQYF.

The chain couples TRBV2 to TRBJ1-6, with D perhaps TRBD1 (6 bases). The CDR3 has 15 amino acids. CDR1 SNHLY and CDR2 FYNNEI come from the germline V gene. The ends were cut back, 6 bases at V and 8 bases at J, with 17 bases in the middle. The CDR3 spells CASSLQGRGDSPLHF. Here the CDR3 DNA reads TGTGCCAGCAGCCTACAGGGAAGGGGTGATTCACCCCTCCACTTT.

V and J are TRBV11-3 and TRBJ2-1; 9 bases line up with TRBD1. CDR3 length: 16 residues. Unmatched junction bases numbered 6, after V lost 5 bases and J lost 1 base. CDR1 and CDR2 from the germline V gene are SGHNT and YENEEA. Here the CDR3 reads CASSPRQGGSYNEQFF. The CDR3 DNA sequence: TGTGCCAGCAGCCCAAGACAGGGGGGTTCCTACAATGAGCAGTTCTTC.

J is TRBJ1-5 and V is TRBV19; 10 bases align to TRBD1. This CDR3 has 16 residues. In germline, CDR1 is LNHDA, CDR2 SQIVND (reference sequence). With V trimmed by 6 bases and J by 8 bases, 13 bases remained unmatched. The CDR3 DNA sequence: TGTGCCAGTAGCCCCCGGGGACAGGGGTCCCCCAAGCCCCAGCATTTT. This encodes CASSPRGQGSPKPQHF.

The CDR3 DNA reads TGTGCCAGCAGCTTGGGGACAGGGCCCGGGGGAGCTAATGAAAAACTGTTTTTT. Its translation: CASSLGTGPGGANEKLFF. This chain uses TRBV5-5 with TRBJ1-4, with TRBD1 matching over 8 bases. This CDR3 is 18 amino acids long. With V trimmed by 0 bases and J by 3 bases, 10 bases remained unmatched. CDR1 and CDR2 (germline): SGHKS, YYEKEE (reference sequence). The full variable domain, in which reference TRBV5-5 and TRBJ1-4 provide the parts outside the CDR3, is DAGVTQSPTHLIKTRGQQVTLRCSPISGHKSVSWYQQVLGQGPQFIFQYYEKEERGRGNFPDRFSARQFPNYSSELNVNALLLGDSALYLCASSLGTGPGGANEKLFFGSGTQLSVL.

CDR3 DNA sequence: TGTGCCAGCAGTTCCTCCAGGACAGGGCGAAATGGCTACACCTTC. This gives the protein CASSSSRTGRNGYTF. The chain couples TRBV27 to TRBJ1-2; 8 bases are shared with TRBD1. CDR3 size: 15 residues. Unmatched junction bases numbered 10, after V lost 4 bases and J lost 6 bases. Looked up from germline, CDR1 is MNHEY and CDR2 is SMNVEV (reference sequence).

The chain couples TRBV6-5 to TRBJ1-1; tentatively, D is TRBD1 (5 bases). Looked up from germline, CDR1 is MNHEY and CDR2 is SVGAGI. Trimming left V 5 bases short and J 0 bases short, with 10 bases between. This CDR3 contains 14 residues. CDR3 sequence reads: CASSDPTVNTEAFF. The CDR3 coding sequence is TGTGCCAGCAGTGACCCGACAGTGAACACTGAAGCTTTCTTT.

The genes are TRBV6-1 and TRBJ1-1; D uncertain. Germline lookup yields CDR1 MNHNS and CDR2 SASEGT. The CDR3 loop spans 15 amino acids. V was pared by 2 bases and J by 1 base, with 11 bases between. CDR3 DNA: TGTGCCAGCAGTGAAATTGGGCTTACGAACACTGAAGCTTTCTTT. Amino acids: CASSEIGLTNTEAFF.

The chain links TRBV19 to TRBJ2-7, with a tentative D call TRBD1 (6 bases). The CDR3 runs 14 residues. Germline CDR1 and CDR2: LNHDA and SQIVND (reference sequence). V lost 6 bases to trimming and J lost 6 bases, with 18 bases between them. The CDR3 DNA follows: TGTGCCAGTAGCAGGGCAGGGGCTCTGCCCGAGCAGTACTTC. It specifies CASSRAGALPEQYF.

This chain connects TRBV5-1 to TRBJ2-7; 9 nucleotides line up with TRBD1. The germline V gene has CDR1 SGHRS and CDR2 YFSETQ. V lost 0 bases to trimming and J lost 6 bases; unmatched junction nucleotides: 7. This CDR3 is 15 amino acids long. CDR3 loop: CASSLAGTGIGEQYF. Here the CDR3 DNA reads TGCGCCAGCAGCTTGGCCGGGACAGGGATCGGCGAGCAGTACTTC. The whole variable domain, remainder taken from reference TRBV5-1 and TRBJ2-7, is KAGVTQTPRYLIKTRGQQVTLSCSPISGHRSVSWYQQTPGQGLQFLFEYFSETQRNKGNFPGRFSGRQFSNSRSEMNVSTLELGDSALYLCASSLAGTGIGEQYFGPGTRLTVT.

Concerning this clone: In the same sample, other DNA sequences code for this CDR3. This chain joins TRBV11-2 and TRBJ1-1; D gene uncertain. The germline V gene has CDR1 SGHAT and CDR2 FQNNGV. With 5 bases removed from V and 1 base from J, the gap between germline ends came to 8 bases. The CDR3 runs to 13 residues. The chain's CDR3 is CASSPRQNTEAFF. The CDR3 DNA is TGTGCCAGCAGCCCCAGACAGAACACTGAAGCTTTCTTT.

This sequence joins TRBV19 and TRBJ1-2; no definite D call. The CDR3 has 14 amino acids. Germline V gene sequence: CDR1 LNHDA, CDR2 SQIVND (reference sequence). V was trimmed by 6 bases and J by 4 bases, leaving 15 bases between them. CDR3 in DNA: TGTGCCAGTAGCCGAAACCCGGGTGTCTATGGCTACACCTTC. Translation: CASSRNPGVYGYTF.

The CDR3 sequence is CASSPLPPKLFF. CDR3 nucleotides: TGTGCCAGCAGTCCCCTACCCCCAAAACTGTTTTTT. This chain connects TRBV27 to TRBJ1-4; D remains unclear. Trimming took 5 bases from V and 10 from J, leaving 11 bases between them. CDR1 is MNHEY and CDR2 is SMNVEV in the germline V gene (reference sequence). The CDR3 consists of 12 residues.

The chain is built from TRBV18 and TRBJ1-1, with D perhaps matching TRBD1 (6 bases). CDR1 and CDR2 (germline): KGHSH, LQKENI. Trimming pared 4 bases from V and 1 base from J, leaving 10 bases between. The CDR3 has 14 amino acids. CDR3 sequence (DNA): TGTGCCAGCTCACTCCTACAGGGGAACACTGAAGCTTTCTTT. Translated, it gives CASSLLQGNTEAFF.

The chain has TRBV11-2 and TRBJ2-1, with D possibly matching TRBD1 (6 bases). Per germline, CDR1 SGHAT and CDR2 FQNNGV. V was clipped by 0 bases and J by 9 bases, with 9 bases between them. The CDR3 is 13 amino acids. The CDR3 spells CASSLDLGAEQFF. In DNA form, the CDR3 reads TGTGCCAGCAGCTTAGATCTGGGGGCTGAGCAGTTCTTC.

The chain recombines TRBV18 with TRBJ2-3, with D tentatively TRBD2 (6 bases). Germline values: CDR1 KGHSH, CDR2 LQKENI. Trimming pared 2 bases from V and 5 bases from J, leaving 14 bases between. The CDR3 sequence is 15 residues long. The DNA of the CDR3 is TGTGCCAGCTCACCATCCCCCGGGGGTGGAGATACGCAGTATTTT. It yields the protein CASSPSPGGGDTQYF.

The V call is TRBV5-1, the J call TRBJ1-2; 8 bases agree with TRBD1. The CDR3 runs 15 residues. V gave up 0 bases and J gave up 5 bases; unmatched junction bases: 6. Per germline, CDR1 SGHRS and CDR2 YFSETQ. CDR3 residues: CASSLEPGGGYGYTF. The DNA for the CDR3 is TGCGCCAGCAGCTTGGAGCCAGGGGGCGGGTATGGCTACACCTTC. Full variable domain (missing parts from reference TRBV5-1 and TRBJ1-2): KAGVTQTPRYLIKTRGQQVTLSCSPISGHRSVSWYQQTPGQGLQFLFEYFSETQRNKGNFPGRFSGRQFSNSRSEMNVSTLELGDSALYLCASSLEPGGGYGYTFGSGTRLTVV.